A selection of T cell receptor beta chains follows, all from one sample in a study of blood T cell repertoires in COVID-19. Sequenced by immunoSEQ multiplex PCR; TCRdb stores in-frame clones only, minus some. The sample lists about 150,000 clones, approximately 86% occurring once. Sequenced material: peripheral blood. These receptor sequences come from a woman in her seventies with acute or convalescent COVID-19. Each CDR3 is given with its conserved first and last residue.

J | V | CDR3
TRBJ1-1 | TRBV6-1 | CASSEAGANTEAFF
TRBJ1-6 | TRBV2 | CASSGRGIRSPLHF
TRBJ2-2 | TRBV2 | CASSGTGGFGGELFF
TRBJ1-5 | TRBV6-6 | CASRDRTGKDQPQHF
TRBJ2-5 | TRBV28 | CASSTGGWRETQYF
TRBJ1-2 | TRBV7-2 | CASSRDANYGYTF
TRBJ1-4 | TRBV30 | CAFQTGGKVEKLFF
TRBJ2-1 | TRBV5-8 | CASSTYMNEQFF
TRBJ2-2 | TRBV30 | CAWSVGGAQFF
TRBJ1-2 | TRBV4-1 | CASSQEGGGYTF
TRBJ1-5 | TRBV6-1 | CASSEGFWGDQPQHF
TRBJ2-3 | TRBV7-2 | CASSLAQAGAYTDTQYF
TRBJ1-5 | TRBV12-3/TRBV12-4 | CASNRGNQPQHF
TRBJ1-1 | TRBV19 | CASRGEAVEAFF
TRBJ2-5 | TRBV4-1 | CASSQVGLAGETQYF
TRBJ1-3 | TRBV5-6 | CASSGGQINTIYF
TRBJ1-4 | TRBV7-8 | CASSPRSGQGNEKLFF
TRBJ1-2 | TRBV4-1 | CASSQDTGSFNYGYTF
TRBJ2-5 | TRBV5-6 | CASSLGTGHQETQYF
TRBJ2-1 | TRBV21-1 | CASSNRRAGKQFF
TRBJ2-1 | TRBV10-2 | CASSSPAGGGNEQFF
TRBJ1-4 | TRBV30 | CAWSVPQGNEKLFF
TRBJ2-3 | TRBV5-6 | CASSLKGADTQYF
TRBJ2-3 | TRBV27 | CASSLSWGRSDTQYF
TRBJ1-3 | TRBV19 | CASSMPTGNTIYF
TRBJ2-3 | TRBV10-1 | CASSDSADTQYF
TRBJ2-3 | TRBV6-2/TRBV6-3 | CASSYLGGQYSTDTQYF
TRBJ2-3 | TRBV11-3 | CASSPRQTTDTQYF
TRBJ2-7 | TRBV6-2/TRBV6-3 | CASSSDWTYEQYF
TRBJ1-1 | TRBV11-2 | CASSLDRGEGAFF
TRBJ1-2 | TRBV4-3 | CASSQEAGGGYTF
TRBJ1-1 | TRBV10-1 | CASSEDTNRAFF
TRBJ2-7 | TRBV7-6 | CASSLNSYEQYF
TRBJ1-2 | TRBV5-1 | CASSLDNPGKGYTF
TRBJ1-4 | TRBV2 | CASSEQGQGNEKLFF
TRBJ2-1 | TRBV5-1 | CASRKTGTGRNEQFF
TRBJ2-3 | TRBV13 | CASRLGMPSGKRTDTQYF
TRBJ2-5 | TRBV7-2 | CASSLVGSPETQYF
TRBJ2-3 | TRBV12-5 | CASGFRTNTDTQYF
TRBJ2-7 | TRBV4-3 | CASSQDAGSYEQYF
TRBJ1-5 | TRBV6-5 | CASSSQGNQPQHF
TRBJ1-3 | TRBV18 | CASSNQPGQGNTIYF
TRBJ2-1 | TRBV14 | CASSQGGTGYNEQFF
TRBJ2-2 | TRBV12-3/TRBV12-4 | CASTRAGQGELFF
TRBJ2-1 | TRBV11-3 | CASSRGSGSSYNEQFF
TRBJ2-1 | TRBV4-2 | CASSHIFVPGQAFNEQFF
TRBJ2-3 | TRBV27 | CASSLSWGLSTDTQYF
TRBJ1-5 | TRBV4-1 | CASSQDPGTADNQPQHF
TRBJ2-2 | TRBV5-6 | CASSYGTGSGELFF
TRBJ1-1 | TRBV7-9 | CASTAGTWDRTEAFF
TRBJ2-1 | TRBV6-4 | CASSDQTGGGYNEQFF
TRBJ1-2 | TRBV30 | CAWSVRGGLPRGYTF
TRBJ1-2 | TRBV5-1 | CASSSDRKLYTF
TRBJ1-2 | TRBV5-1 | CASSTRLGQGVGYTF
TRBJ2-6 | TRBV15 | CATSRETGAGANVLTF